The 28 T cell receptor beta chains in this list originate from one sample, sequenced in a study of metastatic and nonmetastatic thyroid tumors. From the PCR reads, TCRdb re-called clones with MiXCR. This table holds under 35,000 clones, around a quarter found once. Patients underwent thyroid surgery, and none had received any treatment before it. Sequenced input: blood. Receptor source: a female donor with papillary thyroid cancer or a benign thyroid nodule (not recorded which). Some clones in this sample may be carry-over from other donors' samples.

V is TRBV5-1 and J is TRBJ2-7; TRBD2 matches 12 bases. CDR1 is SGHRS, CDR2 YFSETQ, per germline. The CDR3 runs 15 residues. V trimming: 5 bases; J trimming: 2 bases; junction bases outside the gene matches: 5. The CDR3 region is CASRPLAGGTYEQYF. In DNA form, the CDR3 reads TGCGCCAGCAGGCCTCTAGCGGGAGGGACCTACGAGCAGTACTTC.

The J gene is TRBJ1-6, the V gene TRBV19, with D perhaps matching TRBD1 (5 bases). CDR3 length: 12 residues. The V end lost 6 bases, the J end lost 13 bases, and 13 bases lay between the germline ends. Looked up from germline, CDR1 is LNHDA and CDR2 is SQIVND (reference sequence). This CDR3 reads CASRAGMDPLHF. The CDR3 DNA follows: TGTGCCAGTAGGGCAGGGATGGATCCCCTCCACTTT.

Worth noting for this clone: Compared with germline, one end of the junction differs, possibly owing to a read error. This CDR3 is also generated by other DNA sequences in the sample. V and J are TRBV15 and TRBJ2-2; D tentatively reads TRBD1 or TRBD2 (5 bases each). The CDR3 extends over 17 amino acids. CDR1 LNHNV and CDR2 YYDKDF come from the germline V gene (reference sequence). The CDR3: CATSPNPGRRNTEELFF. DNA for the CDR3: TGTGCCACCAGTCCAAACCCGGGACGTAGGAACACCGAGGAGCTGTTTTTT. Looking up the rest from reference TRBV15 and TRBJ2-2 gives the full variable domain: DAMVIQNPRYQVTQFGKPVTLSCSQTLNHNVMYWYQQKSSQAPKLLFHYYDKDFNNEADTPDNFQSRRPNTSFCFLDIRSPGLGDTAMYLCATSPNPGRRNTEELFFGEGSRLTVL.

Details on this clone: Sequence at one end of the junction differs from germline and may be a read error. The chain couples TRBV11-2 to TRBJ2-6; 7 nucleotides line up with TRBD2. This CDR3 comprises 19 residues. Germline V gene sequence: CDR1 SGHAT, CDR2 FQNNGV. DNA for the CDR3: TGTGCCAGCAGCTTAGTGGGCGGGAGTAAATCCTCTGGGGCAAACGTACTGACTTTC. Translating it yields CASSLVGGSKSSGANVLTF.

The V call is TRBV7-2, the J call TRBJ2-2; D is undetermined. This CDR3 has 15 residues. Between the trimmed V and J ends, which lost 5 bases and 6 bases, there was a span of 16 bases. Germline loops: CDR1 SGHTA, CDR2 FQGNSA. The CDR3 is CASSPKTGRSGELFF. The CDR3, as DNA: TGTGCCAGCAGCCCCAAGACCGGTAGGTCCGGGGAGCTGTTTTTT. The full variable domain, in which reference TRBV7-2 and TRBJ2-2 provide the parts outside the CDR3, is GAGVSQSPSNKVTEKGKDVELRCDPISGHTALYWYRQSLGQGLEFLIYFQGNSAPDKSGLPSDRFSAERTGGSVSTLTIQRTQQEDSAVYLCASSPKTGRSGELFFGEGSRLTVL.

The table lists this clone with many counts. The chain joins TRBV30 to TRBJ2-3; the match to TRBD1 covers 8 bases. V shed 1 base, J shed 5 bases, and the junction held 5 bases outside the gene matches. Germline V gene sequence: CDR1 GTSNPN, CDR2 SVGIG (reference sequence). The CDR3 totals 14 residues. The CDR3 DNA reads TGTGCCTGGAGTGCAGGGGGCGGCGAAGATACGCAGTATTTT. It is translated as CAWSAGGGEDTQYF.

This clone appeared many times. The chain links TRBV20-1 to TRBJ1-4; TRBD1 is a possible D gene (6 bases). Germline-derived CDR1 and CDR2 are DFQATT and SNEGSKA (reference sequence). The CDR3 is 13 residues long. V lost 6 bases and J lost 6, with 14 bases in between. The CDR3 is CSAPGHMDEKLFF. CDR3 sequence (DNA): TGCAGTGCCCCGGGACACATGGATGAAAAACTGTTTTTT.

This chain uses TRBV15 with TRBJ2-7; the D gene is possibly TRBD1 (5 bases). Germline assignment: CDR1 LNHNV and CDR2 YYDKDF (reference sequence). Trimming removed 4 bases from V and 0 bases from J, with 16 bases in between. The CDR3 extends over 16 amino acids. The CDR3 nucleotides read TGTGCCACCAGCAAAGAAAAAGGGGTCCTCTCCTACGAGCAGTACTTC. This encodes CATSKEKGVLSYEQYF.

There are a few counts of this clone. The rearrangement uses TRBV7-2 and TRBJ2-7, with a possible D match to TRBD1 (5 bases). Per germline, CDR1 SGHTA and CDR2 FQGNSA. The length of the CDR3 is 13 residues. The ends were cut back, 5 bases at V and 2 bases at J, with 10 bases in the middle. The CDR3 is CASSPHRTYEQYF. The CDR3 DNA reads as TGTGCCAGCAGCCCACACAGGACCTACGAGCAGTACTTC.

By sample share, this clone is medium-sized. This rearrangement joins TRBV20-1 to TRBJ2-1, with a possible D match to TRBD1 (6 bases). The CDR3 is made up of 16 amino acids. Trimming took off 3 bases at V and 4 bases at J, with 19 bases between the two ends. Germline CDR1 and CDR2: DFQATT and SNEGSKA (reference sequence). The CDR3 DNA reads as TGCAGTGCTAGGGGAAGTAGGACAGACAAATACAATGAGCAGTTCTTC. It translates to CSARGSRTDKYNEQFF.

There are many counts of this clone. The chain combines TRBV10-3 with TRBJ2-7; tentative D call: TRBD1 (6 bases). V was clipped by 2 bases and J by 7 bases, with 12 bases between them. CDR3 size: 13 residues. The germline CDR1 and CDR2 sequences are ENHRY and SYGVKD. In nucleotides, the CDR3 is TGTGCCATCAGTGAGACCGCACAGGGTGAGCAGTACTTC. It translates to CAISETAQGEQYF.

The table lists this clone with many counts. The genes are TRBV19 and TRBJ1-4; D is possibly TRBD1 (6 bases). Trimming stripped 4 bases from V and 5 bases from J, with 17 bases between. CDR1 is LNHDA, CDR2 SQIVND, per germline (reference sequence). The CDR3 consists of 16 residues. CDR3 residues: CASSSRTGTRNEKLFF. The CDR3 DNA is TGTGCCAGTAGTAGCCGAACAGGGACCAGGAATGAAAAACTGTTTTTT. The full variable domain, its missing parts supplied by reference TRBV19 and TRBJ1-4, is DGGITQSPKYLFRKEGQNVTLSCEQNLNHDAMYWYRQDPGQGLRLIYYSQIVNDFQKGDIAEGYSVSREKKESFPLTVTSAQKNPTAFYLCASSSRTGTRNEKLFFGSGTQLSVL.

In its sample, this clone was seen many times. This chain uses TRBV7-9 with TRBJ1-1, with a possible D match to TRBD1 (6 bases). Germline V CDR1 and CDR2: SEHNR, FQNEAQ (reference sequence). The CDR3 runs 14 residues. V lost 5 bases to trimming and J lost 1 base, with 11 bases between them. CDR3 sequence: CASSLRQANTEAFF. DNA of the CDR3: TGTGCCAGCAGCCTTCGACAGGCGAACACTGAAGCTTTCTTT.

This clone was observed a few times. At one end, the junction sequence differs from germline, possibly due to a read error. The chain is built from TRBV24-1 and TRBJ2-1; D not resolved. This CDR3 is built from 12 residues. Germline assignment: CDR1 KGHDR and CDR2 SFDVKD. In nucleotides, the CDR3 is TGTGCCACAAGTGACGTTCGCAATGAGCAGTTCTTC. Translation gives CATSDVRNEQFF.

This clone was found many times. Other DNA sequences in the sample encode the same CDR3. The genes are TRBV29-1 and TRBJ2-1; 7 bases map to TRBD2. Germline trimming cut 2 bases from V and 2 bases from J; bases unmatched to any gene: 6. Germline CDR1 reads SQVTM; CDR2 reads ANQGSEA. This CDR3 has 15 residues. The CDR3 bases are TGCAGCGTTGAAAGGGCGGGAGTCGCCTACAATGAGCAGTTCTTC. The encoded protein is CSVERAGVAYNEQFF.

The chain combines TRBV12-3 or TRBV12-4 with TRBJ2-6, with D perhaps TRBD2 (6 bases). Trimming shortened V by 7 bases and J by 4 bases, and 14 bases separated the two germline ends. This CDR3 is 15 amino acids long. The CDR3: CASTTRGFGANVLTF. The CDR3 region has the DNA TGTGCCAGCACCACCCGGGGGTTCGGGGCCAACGTCCTGACTTTC.

Relative to its sample, this clone is medium-sized. The chain is built from TRBV6-5 and TRBJ1-2; D gene uncertain. CDR1 and CDR2 (germline): MNHEY, SVGAGI. Trimming removed 0 bases at V and 2 bases at J, with 10 bases between. The length of the CDR3 is 15 residues. Written as DNA, the CDR3 is TGTGCCAGCAGTTACTCAGGGAGGACCAACTATGGCTACACCTTC. Translating gives CASSYSGRTNYGYTF.

As regards this clone: The junction shows a germline mismatch at one end, possibly a read error. This chain uses TRBV7-2 with TRBJ2-1; 8 positions agree with TRBD2. Germline loops: CDR1 SGHTA, CDR2 FQGNSA. CDR3 length: 14 residues. The CDR3 loop is CASSLAGSYNEQFF. CDR3 nucleotide sequence: TGTGCCAGCAGCCTAGCGGGCTCCTACAATGAGCAGTTCTTC.

Ten or more counts support this clone. V and J are TRBV19 and TRBJ1-2; D possibly corresponds to TRBD1 (6 bases). V lost 5 bases to trimming and J lost 7 bases, with 11 bases between them. The CDR3 loop spans 12 amino acids. Germline loops: CDR1 LNHDA, CDR2 SQIVND (reference sequence). CDR3 protein: CASSPGAGGYTF. The DNA for the CDR3 is TGTGCCAGTAGTCCGGGGGCGGGTGGCTACACCTTC.

This clone showed up many times. This rearrangement joins TRBV5-4 to TRBJ1-2; tentatively, D is TRBD1 (6 bases). The germline V gene has CDR1 SGHNT and CDR2 YYREEE (reference sequence). Deletions cut 1 base from V and 2 bases from J, with 24 bases between. The CDR3 loop spans 19 amino acids. CDR3 sequence (DNA): TGTGCCAGCAGCTTGCGTCCCGGGACATCAGAAGCTGCGAACTATGGCTACACCTTC. Its translation: CASSLRPGTSEAANYGYTF.

In its sample, this clone was seen many times. A much larger clone is a single base away; this may be a read error. The V gene is TRBV20-1, the J gene TRBJ2-7; no clear D gene. The CDR3 is 12 residues long. Per the germline V gene, CDR1 is DFQATT and CDR2 is SNEGSKA (reference sequence). The CDR3 here is CGARDISYEQYF. Here the CDR3 DNA reads TGCGGTGCTAGAGACATTTCCTACGAGCAGTACTTC.

In this sample, this clone turned up many times. A much bigger clone sits one base away, suggesting this may be a read error. The genes are TRBV6-1 and TRBJ1-3, with 8 bases that match TRBD1. The CDR3 is 15 residues long. The germline V gene has CDR1 MNHNS and CDR2 SASEGT. The CDR3 protein is CASTQGAFGGNTVYF. The CDR3 DNA reads TGTGCCAGCACCCAGGGGGCATTCGGTGGAAACACCGTATATTTT.

By frequency in the sample, this clone is large. This chain uses TRBV15 with TRBJ1-1; 9 nucleotides match TRBD1. Germline V lookup: CDR1 LNHNV, CDR2 YYDKDF (reference sequence). The V gene end was trimmed by 5 bases and the J gene end by 5 bases; junction bases not matched to a gene: 6. This CDR3 is 14 amino acids long. CDR3 sequence (DNA): TGTGCCACCAGCGGGACAGGGAGGTGGACTGAAGCTTTCTTT. It translates to CATSGTGRWTEAFF.

This clone has just a few counts. With a much larger clone just one base away, this may be a read error. At the DNA level, this CDR3 is encoded by other sequences in the same sample as well. This chain uses TRBV5-6 with TRBJ2-3, with 9 bases identical to TRBD2. CDR3 size: 15 residues. The V gene's germline CDR1 is SGHDT and CDR2 YYEEEE. CDR3: CASSYLAGNTDTQYF. The DNA for the CDR3 is TGTGCCAGCAGCTACCTAGCGGGAAACACAGATACTCAGTATTTT.

This clone occurred many times. V is TRBV15 and J is TRBJ2-1; TRBD1 might be the D (5 bases). This CDR3 has 13 amino acids. Trimming shortened V by 4 bases and J by 6 bases, and 10 bases separated the two germline ends. Germline CDR1 and CDR2: LNHNV and YYDKDF (reference sequence). CDR3 DNA sequence: TGTGCCACCAGCATGGGGCGACTCAATGAGCAGTTCTTC. Residues: CATSMGRLNEQFF.

At least ten counts were recorded for this clone. The V and J genes are TRBV7-4 and TRBJ1-3; unclear D gene. Deletions cut 5 bases from V and 8 bases from J, with 10 bases between. The CDR3 length is 12 residues. Looked up from germline, CDR1 is SGHVT and CDR2 is SQSDAQ. CDR3 coding DNA: TGTGCCAGCAGCCCCCCCCCTTACACCATATATTTT. It codes for CASSPPPYTIYF.

In its sample, this clone is medium-sized. The rearrangement uses TRBV27 and TRBJ2-1; D call uncertain. V shed 5 bases and J shed 8 bases, with 10 bases lying between them. CDR3 length: 12 residues. The germline CDR1 and CDR2 sequences are MNHEY and SMNVEV (reference sequence). The CDR3 bases are TGTGCCAGCAGTCTGATAGGCCATGAGCAGTTCTTC. Translation gives CASSLIGHEQFF.

In its sample, this clone was seen a few times. V and J are TRBV6-2 or TRBV6-3 and TRBJ2-7, with 8 bases identical to TRBD2. The CDR3 length is 15 residues. V shed 0 bases and J 6 bases; nucleotides not matched to a gene: 7. Germline CDR1 and CDR2: MNHEY and SVGEGT. Here the CDR3 reads CASSYSGAGEGEQYF. DNA of the CDR3: TGTGCCAGCAGTTACTCGGGAGCGGGAGAGGGCGAGCAGTACTTC.